This T cell receptor (beta chain) stems from a study of technical replicates of blood from a few donors. Method: immunoSEQ multiplex PCR; TCRdb's copy keeps in-frame clones and lacks some. The sample includes 64,000 or so clones, approximately 96% of them seen just once. This CDR3 spans 15 amino acids. CDR1 is LNHNV and CDR2 is YYDKDF in the germline V gene (reference sequence). The V gene lost 0 bases and the J gene lost 8 bases, with 14 bases spanning the gap. V is TRBV15 and J is TRBJ1-3; D remains unclear. The material sequenced was T cells isolated from PBMCs. This clonotype was obtained from a human donor in good health. The chain's CDR3 is CATSREGAGSDTIYF. The CDR3 DNA reads as TGTGCCACCAGCAGAGAGGGAGCGGGGAGTGACACCATATATTTT.